This TCR beta chain was captured by sequencing in a study of radiation and T cells in renal cell carcinoma. Time point given: baseline pretreatment blood. Treatment defined: 15 Gy SBRT to primary tumor, nephrectomy 4 weeks later. This clone was detected only a few times. Sequencing was performed with immunoSEQ multiplex PCR; in TCRdb, only in-frame clones are kept and a portion is missing. This repertoire shows more than 95,000 clones, 82% found once; its top ten account for under 4%. This CDR3 has 15 amino acids. The V segment lost 4 bases and the J segment 5 bases; nucleotides outside the gene matches: 6. Germline CDR1 and CDR2: MNHEY and SVGAGI.

The chain is built from TRBV6-5 and TRBJ2-5; 11 positions agree with TRBD1. Material: blood, obtained from a patient whose treatment included radiotherapy and nephrectomy. The clonotype comes from a woman aged 55-70 years with renal cell carcinoma. Here the CDR3 DNA reads TGTGCCAGCAGTTCCGGGACAGGGGGTTGGGAGACCCAGTACTTC. Translated, it gives CASSSGTGGWETQYF.